This T cell receptor beta chain was identified in a study of shared clonotypes between healthy human individuals. Study summary: Each donor had three CD4 naive, three CD4 memory, two CD8 naive and one CD8 memory plate.

Regarding this clone: Its antigen is still unknown. The junction shows a germline mismatch at one end, possibly a read error.

Study-wide results and limits: Rarefaction demonstrated incomplete sorted-subset sequencing despite large depth.

The CDR3 has 14 residues. From germline, CDR1 is SEHNR and CDR2 FQNEAQ (reference sequence). Libraries were prepared by immunoSEQ multiplex PCR; TCRdb keeps only in-frame clonotypes and omits some of them. The data hold 2 million to 2.5 million clones, with approximately 96% observed a single time. Material for sequencing was naive CD4+ T cells sorted from blood. Subset denoted: CD45RA+ positively selected. The genes are TRBV7-9 and TRBJ2-7, with TRBD1 matching over 10 bases. The clonotype originates from a man aged 18 to 35 in good health. CDR3 in DNA: TGTGCCAGCAGCCTGACAGGGGGCTCCAACGAGCAGTACTTC. Its protein product is CASSLTGGSNEQYF.